The 22 T cell receptor beta chains listed next were all sequenced from one sample in a study of cytomegalovirus exposure and HLA in healthy donors. With 60 Vbeta and 13 Jbeta primers, the PCR was carried out. Sequenced by immunoSEQ multiplex PCR; TCRdb stores in-frame clones only, minus some. The profile shows about 190,000 clones, approximately 88% of them singletons. Sequenced sample: PBMCs. These receptors came from a boy aged 5 to 17 in good health and CMV-seronegative.

The chain combines TRBV30 with TRBJ2-2; D is ambiguous. This CDR3 is 12 amino acids long. The germline CDR1 and CDR2 sequences are GTSNPN and SVGIG (reference sequence). V lost 2 bases, J lost 13 bases, and 14 bases lay in between. This CDR3 is CAWSFTQAGLFF. In DNA form, the CDR3 reads TGTGCCTGGAGTTTCACCCAAGCTGGGCTGTTTTTT. Using reference TRBV30 and TRBJ2-2 for the parts outside the CDR3, the full variable domain is SQTIHQWPATLVQPVGSPLSLECTVEGTSNPNLYWYRQAAGRGLQLLFYSVGIGQISSEVPQNLSASRPQDRQFILSSKKLLLSDSGFYLCAWSFTQAGLFFGEGSRLTVL.

The J gene is TRBJ2-2, the V gene TRBV30; 9 nucleotides match TRBD2. The CDR3 length is 20 residues. V dropped 4 bases and J dropped 0; count of bases not matched to a gene: 18. CDR1 is GTSNPN and CDR2 is SVGIG in the germline V gene (reference sequence). The CDR3 DNA reads TGTGCCTGGACCAGAGGTAGGCGAGCAGCGGGGGGTCCGAACACCGGGGAGCTGTTTTTT. Its translation is CAWTRGRRAAGGPNTGELFF.

The J gene is TRBJ1-5, the V gene TRBV27; 9 bases map to TRBD1. Germline assignment: CDR1 MNHEY and CDR2 SMNVEV (reference sequence). This CDR3 is 16 amino acids long. The junction had 12 bases not matched to a gene; V was cut back by 6 bases and J by 6 bases. CDR3 amino acids: CASSSRTGVRVQPQHF. CDR3 DNA: TGTGCCAGCAGCTCTCGGACAGGGGTAAGAGTTCAGCCCCAGCATTTT.

The chain joins TRBV6-1 to TRBJ1-4; 7 nucleotides align to TRBD1. This CDR3 contains 14 residues. Germline V gives CDR1 MNHNS, CDR2 SASEGT. Losses at the gene ends were 7 bases for V and 8 bases for J; bases not matched to a gene: 10. The CDR3 protein is CASNLRGRREKLFF. The CDR3 DNA reads as TGTGCCAGCAATTTGAGGGGGCGTCGGGAAAAACTGTTTTTT.

The chain employs TRBV5-1 and TRBJ1-2; D gene uncertain. CDR3 length: 15 residues. In germline, CDR1 is SGHRS, CDR2 YFSETQ. Between the trimmed V and J ends, which lost 0 bases and 5 bases, there was a span of 14 bases. CDR3 sequence: CASSLGASGAYGYTF. The CDR3 nucleotides read TGCGCCAGCAGCTTGGGGGCCTCTGGCGCTTATGGCTACACCTTC.

V usage is TRBV5-4 and J usage is TRBJ2-7, with TRBD1 matching 12 bases. The germline CDR1 and CDR2 sequences are SGHNT and YYREEE (reference sequence). J was trimmed by 5 bases and V by 3 bases; bases with no gene match: 6. The CDR3 extends over 15 amino acids. The CDR3 region is CASSWGGTGGDEQYF. The CDR3 coding sequence is TGTGCCAGCAGCTGGGGGGGGACAGGGGGCGACGAGCAGTACTTC.

The gene calls are TRBV29-1 and TRBJ2-1, with D possibly TRBD1 on 5 matching bases. Trimming shortened V by 4 bases and J by 0 bases, and 16 bases separated the two germline ends. Germline CDR1 and CDR2: SQVTM and ANQGSEA. The CDR3 is 16 residues long. CDR3 region: CSVAQQVPSSYNEQFF. The CDR3 DNA is TGCAGCGTTGCCCAACAGGTACCAAGCTCCTACAATGAGCAGTTCTTC.

The chain is built from TRBV5-1 and TRBJ1-1; 7 bases are a match to TRBD1. V trimming: 4 bases; J trimming: 4 bases; junction bases outside the gene matches: 13. This CDR3 comprises 16 residues. The germline V gene has CDR1 SGHRS and CDR2 YFSETQ. The CDR3 is CASSPIRQGLGTEAFF. CDR3 nucleotide sequence: TGCGCCAGCAGCCCTATCAGACAGGGATTGGGCACTGAAGCTTTCTTT.

This clone was seen just once. The CDR3 reads CASSLVGANYEQYF. The CDR3 DNA is TGTGCCAGCAGCTTAGTAGGGGCTAACTACGAGCAGTACTTC. The J gene is TRBJ2-7, the V gene TRBV7-9; TRBD1 might be the D (5 bases). This CDR3 contains 14 residues. The germline V gene has CDR1 SEHNR and CDR2 FQNEAQ (reference sequence). V lost 1 base and J 3 bases, leaving 10 bases between the germline ends.

The chain uses TRBV5-1 and TRBJ2-1; D not certain. V dropped 2 bases and J dropped 0 bases, with 12 bases sitting between them. The CDR3 is made up of 16 amino acids. From germline, CDR1 is SGHRS and CDR2 YFSETQ. The CDR3 coding sequence is TGCGCCAGCAGCTTCGCGGAATTGAGCTCCTACAATGAGCAGTTCTTC. Amino acid sequence: CASSFAELSSYNEQFF.

This chain connects TRBV6-1 to TRBJ2-5; TRBD2 might be the D (5 bases). The V end was cut by 4 bases, the J end by 5 bases, with 17 bases between. Germline loops: CDR1 MNHNS, CDR2 SASEGT. This CDR3 contains 15 residues. CDR3 amino acids: CASSVDRDKAETQYF. In DNA form, the CDR3 reads TGTGCCAGCAGTGTGGACCGGGATAAAGCGGAGACCCAGTACTTC.

CDR3 sequence: CASSFRRSNEKLFF. The CDR3 nucleotides read TGTGCCAGCAGTTTTCGGCGGAGTAATGAAAAACTGTTTTTT. V and J are TRBV28 and TRBJ1-4; unclear D gene. The V end lost 3 bases, the J end lost 4 bases, and 9 bases lay between the germline ends. The CDR3 extends over 14 amino acids. The germline V gene has CDR1 MDHEN and CDR2 SYDVKM.

V usage is TRBV19 and J usage is TRBJ2-5, with D unclear. The length of the CDR3 is 16 residues. The ends were cut back, 6 bases at V and 2 bases at J, with 19 bases in the middle. CDR1 is LNHDA and CDR2 is SQIVND in the germline V gene (reference sequence). CDR3 bases: TGTGCCAGTAGACCCCTCGGCGGAAGAGTACAAGAGACCCAGTACTTC. This gives the protein CASRPLGGRVQETQYF.

The genes are TRBV5-6 and TRBJ1-2; a possible D gene is TRBD1 (6 bases). Trimming shortened V by 2 bases and J by 4 bases, and 21 bases separated the two germline ends. Germline V gives CDR1 SGHDT, CDR2 YYEEEE. The length of the CDR3 is 17 residues. Here the CDR3 reads CASSLKIGTSSLYGYTF. The CDR3 DNA sequence: TGTGCCAGCAGCTTAAAGATCGGGACATCCAGCCTCTATGGCTACACCTTC.

V gene TRBV27 combines with J gene TRBJ2-7; maybe TRBD1 (5 bases). Germline loops: CDR1 MNHEY, CDR2 SMNVEV (reference sequence). The length of the CDR3 is 14 residues. V dropped 2 bases and J dropped 2 bases, with 10 bases sitting between them. The CDR3 DNA follows: TGTGCCAGCAGTTTAGGGGCAGCAGCCTACGAGCAGTACTTC. It specifies CASSLGAAAYEQYF.

The rearrangement uses TRBV7-2 and TRBJ1-4; TRBD1 might be the D (5 bases). The CDR3 contains 16 residues. V dropped 5 bases and J dropped 7 bases, with 20 bases sitting between them. CDR1 and CDR2 (germline): SGHTA, FQGNSA. CDR3 protein: CASSHSRRGGGEKLFF. Here the CDR3 DNA reads TGTGCCAGCAGCCACAGCAGGCGGGGCGGGGGTGAAAAACTGTTTTTT.

This clone came up once. The chain couples TRBV10-3 to TRBJ2-5; D may be TRBD2 (5 bases). In germline, CDR1 is ENHRY, CDR2 SYGVKD. Trimming cost V 8 bases and J 1 base, with 11 bases left between them. CDR3 length equals 13 residues. The CDR3 coding sequence is TGTGCCATCGGGCCGGGGATCCAAGAGACCCAGTACTTC. Translating it yields CAIGPGIQETQYF.

V gene TRBV7-2 combines with J gene TRBJ2-5; D not resolved. V lost 2 bases and J lost 3, with 10 bases in between. Germline-derived CDR1 and CDR2 are SGHTA and FQGNSA. There are 14 residues in the CDR3. CDR3 residues: CASSLFPVKETQYF. The CDR3 DNA reads TGTGCCAGCAGCTTATTCCCGGTTAAAGAGACCCAGTACTTC.

The V call is TRBV18, the J call TRBJ1-5; D remains ambiguous. Germline CDR1 is KGHSH and CDR2 is LQKENI. The CDR3 is 14 amino acids. V lost 2 bases to trimming and J lost 6 bases, with 11 bases between them. CDR3 sequence: CASSPKEEGQPQHF. CDR3 nucleotides: TGTGCCAGCTCACCAAAGGAGGAGGGTCAGCCCCAGCATTTT.

The CDR3 is CASSFAGTSGSYEQYF. The CDR3 DNA reads as TGTGCCAGCAGCTTCGCAGGGACTAGCGGCTCCTACGAGCAGTACTTC. The V call is TRBV7-2, the J call TRBJ2-7; 11 bases are a match to TRBD2. CDR3 size: 16 residues. Germline V CDR1 and CDR2: SGHTA, FQGNSA. With V trimmed by 3 bases and J by 0 bases, 4 bases remained unmatched.

The CDR3 DNA follows: TGCGCCAGCAGCAGGAGGCCCCCCCCGCCACCCCAAGAGACCCAGTACTTC. Its protein product is CASSRRPPPPPQETQYF. The chain employs TRBV5-1 and TRBJ2-5, with D possibly TRBD2 on 5 matching bases. V was shortened by 4 bases and J by 1 base, with 20 bases between the two germline ends. The V gene's germline CDR1 is SGHRS and CDR2 YFSETQ. This CDR3 is 17 amino acids long.

The gene calls are TRBV6-1 and TRBJ1-4, with 7 bases aligning to TRBD1. Germline-derived CDR1 and CDR2 are MNHNS and SASEGT. After removal of 8 bases from V and 8 bases from J, the junction contained 14 bases not matched to a gene. This CDR3 has 15 residues. Written as DNA, the CDR3 is TGTGCCAGCGCTAAGACTGCCGGGACAGAGGAAAAACTGTTTTTT. The encoded protein is CASAKTAGTEEKLFF.